Following are 26 T cell receptor beta chains from one sample sequenced in a study of cytomegalovirus exposure and HLA in healthy donors. Generated by immunoSEQ multiplex PCR, the TCRdb table keeps only in-frame clones and is missing some. Of 65,000 to 80,000 clones in the sample, roughly 95% were seen once. Sequencing input: PBMCs. All receptors come from a woman in her late teens or twenties in good health and CMV-seropositive.

This sequence joins TRBV6-5 and TRBJ2-1, with 7 bases matching TRBD2. The CDR3 runs 13 residues. Germline CDR1 is MNHEY and CDR2 is SVGAGI. Trimming removed 7 bases from V and 7 bases from J; junction bases left unmatched: 7. The CDR3: CASTDRTSNEQFF. Written as DNA, the CDR3 is TGTGCCAGCACCGATCGGACTAGTAATGAGCAGTTCTTC.

V usage is TRBV14 and J usage is TRBJ1-5, with a weak D call TRBD1 (5 bases). V was trimmed by 8 bases and J by 5 bases, leaving 16 bases between them. CDR1 is SGHDN, CDR2 FVKESK, per germline. The CDR3 extends over 14 amino acids. Written as DNA, the CDR3 is TGTGCCAGCGGGCGGCAGGGAGGATATCAGCCCCAGCATTTT. Translating gives CASGRQGGYQPQHF.

This clone was counted between two and nine times. The V gene is TRBV11-3, the J gene TRBJ2-1; D may be TRBD1 (5 bases). V shed 5 bases and J shed 1 base, with 12 bases lying between them. The germline V gene has CDR1 SGHNT and CDR2 YENEEA. The CDR3 extends over 15 amino acids. The CDR3 spells CASSPFDRSYNEQFF. The CDR3 bases are TGTGCCAGCAGCCCTTTTGACAGATCCTACAATGAGCAGTTCTTC.

The V gene is TRBV11-3, the J gene TRBJ2-1; 9 bases align to TRBD2. With V trimmed by 0 bases and J by 4 bases, 1 base remained unmatched. Germline V gives CDR1 SGHNT, CDR2 YENEEA. CDR3 size: 15 residues. The CDR3 reads CASSLEAGGYNEQFF. As DNA, the CDR3 is TGTGCCAGCAGCTTAGAAGCGGGGGGTTACAATGAGCAGTTCTTC.

The chain recombines TRBV7-2 with TRBJ2-3, with 7 bases aligning to TRBD2. The CDR3 contains 16 residues. With V trimmed by 2 bases and J by 0 bases, 5 bases remained unmatched. Germline V gene data show CDR1 as SGHTA and CDR2 as FQGNSA. The CDR3 DNA is TGTGCCAGCAGCTTATTGGGGAGGGTCAGCACAGATACGCAGTATTTT. It translates to CASSLLGRVSTDTQYF.

The rearrangement links TRBV2 to TRBJ2-7, with 7 bases fitting TRBD2. Germline lookup yields CDR1 SNHLY and CDR2 FYNNEI. Trimming removed 1 base from V and 5 bases from J; junction bases left unmatched: 14. The CDR3 totals 17 residues. DNA of the CDR3: TGTGCCAGCAGTGAAGAGGGACTACAGCCCGATCTCCACGAGCAGTACTTC. It translates to CASSEEGLQPDLHEQYF.

This clone showed up just once. The chain carries TRBV5-4 and TRBJ1-5; no clear D. V was pared by 2 bases and J by 1 base, with 7 bases between. CDR3 length: 14 amino acids. From germline, CDR1 is SGHNT and CDR2 YYREEE (reference sequence). CDR3 DNA sequence: TGTGCCAGCAGCTTAGGAGGGAGCAATCAGCCCCAGCATTTT. Encoded protein: CASSLGGSNQPQHF.

On this clone itself: This sample also contains other DNA sequences that code for the same CDR3. The CDR3 coding sequence is TGTGCCAGTAGTATCAGGGGGAACTATGGCTACACCTTC. Encoded protein: CASSIRGNYGYTF. The chain carries TRBV19 and TRBJ1-2; 7 bases agree with TRBD1. There are 13 residues in the CDR3. V lost 3 bases, J lost 2 bases, and 0 bases stayed unmatched. Germline CDR1 is LNHDA and CDR2 is SQIVND (reference sequence).

The chain links TRBV5-6 to TRBJ1-2; TRBD1 aligns across 9 bases. V shed 0 bases and J 6 bases; nucleotides not matched to a gene: 9. Germline assignment: CDR1 SGHDT and CDR2 YYEEEE. The CDR3 sequence is 16 residues long. The CDR3 sequence is CASSLDWGDRVHGYTF. CDR3 in DNA: TGTGCCAGCAGCTTGGACTGGGGGGACAGGGTTCATGGCTACACCTTC.

The V gene is TRBV10-3, the J gene TRBJ1-5; the match to TRBD1 covers 10 bases. Losses at the gene ends were 6 bases for V and 5 bases for J; bases not matched to a gene: 1. The CDR3 sequence is 13 residues long. The germline CDR1 and CDR2 sequences are ENHRY and SYGVKD. As DNA, the CDR3 is TGTGCCATCAGCGGGACAGGGGATCAGCCCCAGCATTTT. Translating it yields CAISGTGDQPQHF.

The rearrangement links TRBV19 to TRBJ2-1; 10 positions agree with TRBD2. The CDR3 has 15 residues. Germline CDR1 LNHDA, CDR2 SQIVND (reference sequence). V lost 5 bases to trimming and J lost 9 bases; unmatched junction nucleotides: 10. Written as DNA, the CDR3 is TGTGCCAGTAGTCGAGAGCGGGAGGGCCGTCGTGAGCAGTTCTTC. The encoded protein is CASSREREGRREQFF.

The chain recombines TRBV6-6 with TRBJ1-3, with 7 bases identical to TRBD1. The ends lost 0 bases at V and 2 bases at J; junction bases unmatched: 1. This CDR3 region has 15 residues. Germline V CDR1 and CDR2: MNHNY, SVGAGI (reference sequence). The CDR3 DNA reads as TGTGCCAGCAGTTACTCGACAGGGCCTGGAAACACCATATATTTT. Translating it yields CASSYSTGPGNTIYF.

In this sample, this clone turned up once. The chain employs TRBV29-1 and TRBJ2-1; 15 bases line up with TRBD2. Germline V lookup: CDR1 SQVTM, CDR2 ANQGSEA. The CDR3 loop spans 19 amino acids. V lost 4 bases to trimming and J lost 4 bases; unmatched junction nucleotides: 14. The CDR3 DNA reads TGCAGCGTTGGTCGGTGGACTAGCGGGAGGGCCGAGATATACAATGAGCAGTTCTTC. It codes for CSVGRWTSGRAEIYNEQFF.

This chain connects TRBV29-1 to TRBJ2-5; 7 bases agree with TRBD2. Germline CDR1 reads SQVTM; CDR2 reads ANQGSEA. V was clipped by 1 base and J by 3 bases; unmatched bases: 11. CDR3 length: 16 amino acids. The CDR3 bases are TGCAGCGTTGAAGTATACGGCGGGAGAGGGGAAGAGACCCAGTACTTC. Translation gives CSVEVYGGRGEETQYF.

The CDR3 DNA sequence: TGTGCCAGTAGTATAGGACTAGCGGGATACAATGAGCAGTTCTTC. It codes for CASSIGLAGYNEQFF. This chain links TRBV19 with TRBJ2-1, with 11 positions matching TRBD2. CDR1 is LNHDA, CDR2 SQIVND, per germline (reference sequence). The CDR3 is 15 residues long. V shed 1 base, J shed 4 bases, and the junction held 0 bases outside the gene matches.

This chain joins TRBV5-6 and TRBJ1-1; D is unresolved. V lost 2 bases to trimming and J lost 5 bases, with 10 bases between them. The CDR3 is 13 amino acids. Per the germline V gene, CDR1 is SGHDT and CDR2 is YYEEEE. In nucleotides, the CDR3 is TGTGCCAGCAGCTTATTCTTCGAGACTGAAGCTTTCTTT. It yields the protein CASSLFFETEAFF.

The rearrangement links TRBV7-8 to TRBJ2-2; possible D gene TRBD2, 7 bases. The V gene lost 3 bases and the J gene lost 6 bases, with 11 bases spanning the gap. From germline, CDR1 is SGHVS and CDR2 FQNEAQ. The length of the CDR3 is 14 residues. The CDR3 DNA reads as TGTGCCAGCAGCTTCAGGGGAGGGGCCGGGGAGCTGTTTTTT. This gives the protein CASSFRGGAGELFF. The full variable domain, its missing parts supplied by reference TRBV7-8 and TRBJ2-2, is GAGVSQSPRYKVAKRGQDVALRCDPISGHVSLFWYQQALGQGPEFLTYFQNEAQLDKSGLPSDRFFAERPEGSVSTLKIQRTQQEDSAVYLCASSFRGGAGELFFGEGSRLTVL.

The rearrangement joins TRBV19 to TRBJ2-7, with 10 nucleotides matching TRBD1. Germline V gives CDR1 LNHDA, CDR2 SQIVND (reference sequence). V lost 5 bases and J lost 2; bases outside the gene matches: 0. CDR3 length equals 13 residues. The CDR3 is CASSGTGAYEQYF. The CDR3, as DNA: TGTGCCAGTAGTGGGACAGGGGCCTACGAGCAGTACTTC.

This sequence joins TRBV30 and TRBJ2-7, with D possibly TRBD2 on 6 matching bases. Trimming pared 8 bases from V and 2 bases from J, leaving 10 bases between. CDR1 and CDR2 from the germline V gene are GTSNPN and SVGIG (reference sequence). The CDR3 consists of 11 residues. CDR3 in DNA: TGTGCCGTGACGGGGGCCTACGAGCAGTACTTC. Translated, it gives CAVTGAYEQYF. Combining the CDR3 with reference TRBV30 and TRBJ2-7 gives the whole variable domain SQTIHQWPATLVQPVGSPLSLECTVEGTSNPNLYWYRQAAGRGLQLLFYSVGIGQISSEVPQNLSASRPQDRQFILSSKKLLLSDSGFYLCAVTGAYEQYFGPGTRLTVT.

V and J are TRBV19 and TRBJ1-2, with 8 bases identical to TRBD1. Trimming cost V 6 bases and J 8 bases; bases outside gene matches: 11. The CDR3 covers 14 residues. From germline, CDR1 is LNHDA and CDR2 SQIVND (reference sequence). Written as DNA, the CDR3 is TGTGCCAGTAGGTCAGGGGGCGCCGCGGGGGGCTACACCTTC. Amino acid sequence: CASRSGGAAGGYTF. The complete variable domain, with remaining parts taken from reference TRBV19 and TRBJ1-2, reads DGGITQSPKYLFRKEGQNVTLSCEQNLNHDAMYWYRQDPGQGLRLIYYSQIVNDFQKGDIAEGYSVSREKKESFPLTVTSAQKNPTAFYLCASRSGGAAGGYTFGSGTRLTVV.

The count of this clone is one. The genes are TRBV6-5 and TRBJ2-7, with D perhaps TRBD1 (6 bases). This CDR3 spans 15 amino acids. Trimming pared 0 bases from V and 4 bases from J, leaving 13 bases between. The germline gives CDR1 MNHEY, CDR2 SVGAGI. CDR3: CASSYSGHGPYEQYF. The CDR3 DNA reads TGTGCCAGCAGTTACTCGGGACACGGGCCTTACGAGCAGTACTTC.

The chain has TRBV5-4 and TRBJ1-1; TRBD1 matches at 9 bases. With V trimmed by 2 bases and J by 1 base, 3 bases remained unmatched. This CDR3 is built from 15 residues. Per germline, CDR1 SGHNT and CDR2 YYREEE (reference sequence). The CDR3 nucleotides read TGTGCCAGCAGCTTTAAGGACAGGGGGAACACTGAAGCTTTCTTT. As protein: CASSFKDRGNTEAFF.

V and J are TRBV6-1 and TRBJ2-1; D is perhaps TRBD1 (5 bases). V lost 5 bases and J lost 5, with 7 bases in between. Germline V gives CDR1 MNHNS, CDR2 SASEGT. This CDR3 is 12 amino acids long. CDR3 sequence: CASSLQDNEQFF. Here the CDR3 DNA reads TGTGCCAGCAGTCTACAGGACAATGAGCAGTTCTTC.

This chain links TRBV6-5 with TRBJ1-5; 7 nucleotides align to TRBD1. The germline V gene encodes CDR1 MNHEY and CDR2 SVGAGI. This CDR3 comprises 15 residues. V lost 5 bases to trimming and J lost 3 bases; unmatched junction nucleotides: 7. The CDR3 DNA reads TGTGCCAGCAGTCCCCTGGGGACAGACAATCAGCCCCAGCATTTT. Translated, it gives CASSPLGTDNQPQHF.

The genes are TRBV30 and TRBJ2-5; tentatively, D is TRBD1 (5 bases). The ends were cut back, 5 bases at V and 4 bases at J, with 14 bases in the middle. CDR1 and CDR2 (germline): GTSNPN, SVGIG (reference sequence). The CDR3 spans 13 residues. The CDR3 region has the DNA TGTGCCTGGGTGGATGGGGCAGGAGAGACCCAGTACTTC. This gives the protein CAWVDGAGETQYF.

This CDR3 is CASSYSVGLRFDEQYF. The DNA for the CDR3 is TGTGCCAGCAGTTACTCGGTTGGACTACGCTTCGACGAGCAGTACTTC. V usage is TRBV6-5 and J usage is TRBJ2-7, with D maybe TRBD2 (6 bases). Looked up from germline, CDR1 is MNHEY and CDR2 is SVGAGI. This CDR3 has 16 residues. V gave up 0 bases and J gave up 5 bases, with 17 bases separating them.